This T cell receptor beta chain came from a study of blood T cell repertoires in COVID-19. Some clones are missing from TCRdb's copy, which holds only in-frame ones; the method was immunoSEQ multiplex PCR. The profile shows just over 350,000 clones, 75% to 90% of them singletons. Germline V gene data show CDR1 as MNHNS and CDR2 as SASEGT. The CDR3 contains 15 residues. The V segment lost 3 bases and the J segment 4 bases; nucleotides outside the gene matches: 4. This clonotype was sampled from an older woman with COVID-19, enrolled during active disease. This chain uses TRBV6-1 with TRBJ2-4; 9 bases fit TRBD2. Input material: peripheral blood. DNA for the CDR3: TGTGCCAGCAGTGAGTCGACTAGCGGTAAAAACATTCAGTACTTC. The encoded protein is CASSESTSGKNIQYF.